This T cell receptor beta chain was observed in a study of CD8 T cells in ankylosing spondylitis (dated by TCRdb to between 2016 and 2019). Context from the whole study: The study profiled T cell receptor beta repertoires in healthy donors and ankylosing spondylitis patients to find disease-linked TCR variants. In total, the full study cohort was made up of about 99 healthy donors and 25 to 30 ankylosing spondylitis patients. Peripheral blood samples were taken, and synovial fluid was additionally collected from ankylosing spondylitis patients. The full study reports these points: The disease-linked clones were reported as significantly enriched in matched synovial fluid samples from ankylosing spondylitis patients. Some motif variants had previously been reported in the synovial fluid and blood of reactive arthritis patients, which suggests shared mechanisms of disease initiation. A CD8+ phenotype was shown by the disease-linked clones, which were found at relatively low frequencies in peripheral blood. A TCR beta motif of fewer than 10 highly homologous amino acid variants appeared characteristic of blood from ankylosing spondylitis patients.

The sequencing machine was an Illumina HiSeq 2500. Quantitative 5'-RACE with molecular barcodes was used to prepare TCR beta libraries. In the original analysis: Disease-linked TCR variants were identified with a new computational method built on a probabilistic model of VDJ rearrangement. Using fastp trimming at Q25 and MiXCR clonotype assembly, TCRdb reanalyzed the public sequencing data and kept in-frame beta chains. Each CDR3 protein appears once, grouped with its most common genes and DNA. These V and J calls are TCRdb output, not the study's own analysis. The sample table contains about 510,000 distinct CDR3 sequences; only one count was recorded for about 5.2% of them. The top ten clones comprise 3% to 4.5% of the sample. This clonotype was detected many times. Which antigen it targets is not known. Base-call qualities are not available, and no considerably larger clone is one nucleotide away.

V is cut by 1 base and J by 4 bases, and the space between the germline ends is 8 bases. From cysteine to phenylalanine, the CDR3 is 14 amino acids long. Kept here is only the CDR3 DNA, which spans 42 bases and is read in frame from base 1. The germline V gene gives CDR1 as SGHNT and CDR2 as YENEEA. This clonotype was sampled from a male donor with ankylosing spondylitis. The rearranged segments are TRBV11-3 and TRBJ1-5; no D gene call is confident. The material sequenced was blood, either unsorted or a sorted T cell fraction (not recorded which). The bases read TGTGCCAGCAGCTTAGGGCGGAGGAATCAGCCCCAGCATTTT. It translates to CASSLGRRNQPQHF.